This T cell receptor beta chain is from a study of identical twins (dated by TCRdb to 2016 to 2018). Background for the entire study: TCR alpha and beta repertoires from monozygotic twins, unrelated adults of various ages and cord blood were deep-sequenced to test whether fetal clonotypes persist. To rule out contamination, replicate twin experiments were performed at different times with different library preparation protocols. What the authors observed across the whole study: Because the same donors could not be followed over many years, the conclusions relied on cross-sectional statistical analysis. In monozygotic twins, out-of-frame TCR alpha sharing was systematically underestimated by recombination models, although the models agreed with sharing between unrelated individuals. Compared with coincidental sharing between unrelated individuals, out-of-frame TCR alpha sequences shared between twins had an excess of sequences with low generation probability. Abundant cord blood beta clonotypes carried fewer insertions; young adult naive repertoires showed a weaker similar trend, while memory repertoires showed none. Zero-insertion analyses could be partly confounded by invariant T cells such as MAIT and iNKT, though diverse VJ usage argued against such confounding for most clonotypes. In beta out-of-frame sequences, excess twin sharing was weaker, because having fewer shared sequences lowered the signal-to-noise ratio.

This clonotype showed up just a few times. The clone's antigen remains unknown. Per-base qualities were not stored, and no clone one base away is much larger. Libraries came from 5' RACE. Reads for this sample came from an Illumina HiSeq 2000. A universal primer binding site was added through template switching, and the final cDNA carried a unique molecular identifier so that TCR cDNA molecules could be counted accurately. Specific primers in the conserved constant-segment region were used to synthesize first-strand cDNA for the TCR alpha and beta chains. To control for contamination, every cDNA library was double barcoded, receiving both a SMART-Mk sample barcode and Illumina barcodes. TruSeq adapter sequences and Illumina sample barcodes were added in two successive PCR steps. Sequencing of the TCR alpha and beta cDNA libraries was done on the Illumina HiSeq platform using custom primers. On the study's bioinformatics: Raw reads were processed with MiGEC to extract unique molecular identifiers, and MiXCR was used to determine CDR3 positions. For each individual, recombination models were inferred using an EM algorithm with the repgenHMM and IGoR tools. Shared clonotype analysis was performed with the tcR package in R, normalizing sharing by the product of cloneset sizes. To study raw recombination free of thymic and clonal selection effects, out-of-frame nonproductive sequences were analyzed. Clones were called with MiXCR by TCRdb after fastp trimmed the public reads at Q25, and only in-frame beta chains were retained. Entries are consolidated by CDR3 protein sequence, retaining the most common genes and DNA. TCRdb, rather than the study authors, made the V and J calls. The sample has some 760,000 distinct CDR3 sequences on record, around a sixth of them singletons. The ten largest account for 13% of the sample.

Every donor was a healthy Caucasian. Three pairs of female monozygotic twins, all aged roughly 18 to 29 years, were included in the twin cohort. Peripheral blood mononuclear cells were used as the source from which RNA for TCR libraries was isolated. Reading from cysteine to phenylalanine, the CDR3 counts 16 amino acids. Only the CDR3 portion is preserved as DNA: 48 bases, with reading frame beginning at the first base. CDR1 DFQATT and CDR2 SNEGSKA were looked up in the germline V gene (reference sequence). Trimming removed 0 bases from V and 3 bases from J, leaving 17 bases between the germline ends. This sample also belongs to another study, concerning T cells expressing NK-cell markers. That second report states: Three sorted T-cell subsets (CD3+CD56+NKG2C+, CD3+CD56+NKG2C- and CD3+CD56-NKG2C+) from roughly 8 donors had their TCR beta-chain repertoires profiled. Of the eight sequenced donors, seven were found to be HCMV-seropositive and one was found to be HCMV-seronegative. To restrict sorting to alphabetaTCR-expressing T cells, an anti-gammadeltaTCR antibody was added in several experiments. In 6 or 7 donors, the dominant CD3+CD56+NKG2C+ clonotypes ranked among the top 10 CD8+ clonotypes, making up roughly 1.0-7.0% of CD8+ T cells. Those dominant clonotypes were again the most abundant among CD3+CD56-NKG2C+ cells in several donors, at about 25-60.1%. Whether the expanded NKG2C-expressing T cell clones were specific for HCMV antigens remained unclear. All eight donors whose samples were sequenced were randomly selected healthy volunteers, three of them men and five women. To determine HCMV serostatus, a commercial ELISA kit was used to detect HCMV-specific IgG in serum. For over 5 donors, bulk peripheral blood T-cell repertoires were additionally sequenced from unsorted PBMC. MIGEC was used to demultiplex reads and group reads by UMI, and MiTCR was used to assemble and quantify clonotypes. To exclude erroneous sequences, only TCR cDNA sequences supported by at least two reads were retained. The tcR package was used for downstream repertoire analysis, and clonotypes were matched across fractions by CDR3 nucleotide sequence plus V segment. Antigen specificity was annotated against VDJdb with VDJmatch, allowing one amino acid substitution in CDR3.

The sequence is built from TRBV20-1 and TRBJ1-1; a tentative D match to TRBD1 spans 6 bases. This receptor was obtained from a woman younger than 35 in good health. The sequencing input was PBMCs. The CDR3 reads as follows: CSARDRDIRGDTEAFF. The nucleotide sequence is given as TGCAGTGCTAGAGACAGGGATATAAGGGGGGACACTGAAGCTTTCTTT.